This entry is about one T cell receptor (beta chain). In the study's own analysis: Reference gene primer amplification in the assay estimated nucleated cell counts. Assay: immunoSEQ multiplex PCR; the TCRdb copy retains only in-frame clones and omits some. The V and J calls and clone size come from that table; D and trimming were worked out from the DNA. The table lists about 230,000 clones, 75% to 85% of them singletons, with roughly 1.4% in the top ten. The data were obtained in a study of blood T cell repertoires in COVID-19. Turning to the study itself: Samples representing acute and convalescent COVID-19 were sourced from the United States, Italy and Spain.

Sequencing used peripheral blood. The receptor's source is a middle-aged woman who had recovered from COVID-19.

The CDR3 DNA follows: TGCGCCAGCAGCTCGTATAACCAGGGGGCTGGGGGCTACACCTTC. Amino acid sequence: CASSSYNQGAGGYTF. The V gene is TRBV5-1, the J gene TRBJ1-2; 8 bases agree with TRBD1. The CDR3 loop spans 15 amino acids. Germline V gene lookup returns CDR1 SGHRS and CDR2 YFSETQ. Germline trimming cut 3 bases from V and 8 bases from J; bases unmatched to any gene: 12. Full variable domain (missing parts from reference TRBV5-1 and TRBJ1-2): KAGVTQTPRYLIKTRGQQVTLSCSPISGHRSVSWYQQTPGQGLQFLFEYFSETQRNKGNFPGRFSGRQFSNSRSEMNVSTLELGDSALYLCASSSYNQGAGGYTFGSGTRLTVV.